A selection of T cell receptor beta chains follows, all from one sample in a study of cytotoxic CD8 clonotypes in ibrutinib-treated CLL. Produced via immunoSEQ multiplex PCR; TCRdb's table is partial and in-frame only. The repertoire includes tens of thousands of clones, 57% of them detected once, and about 14% sits in the top ten. Sequences were derived from PBMCs, sampled after 12 months of ibrutinib treatment. These receptors all come from a human donor with chronic lymphocytic leukemia. The CDR3 runs from the conserved cysteine through the conserved F or W. D genes are given only for firm matches. Size is omitted from some rows. Given values are once, few, many or a class for expanded clones.

v_call: TRBV16
j_call: TRBJ1-1
clone_size: -
d_call: -
cdr3_aa: CASSRTPLGAFF
cdr3_nt: TGTGCCAGCAGCCGGACACCCCTGGGAGCTTTCTTT

v_call: TRBV7-8
j_call: TRBJ2-1
clone_size: once
d_call: TRBD2
cdr3_aa: CASSLGLAGKYNEQFF
cdr3_nt: TGTGCCAGCAGCTTAGGATTAGCGGGAAAATACAATGAGCAGTTCTTC

v_call: TRBV28
j_call: TRBJ1-3
clone_size: -
d_call: TRBD1
cdr3_aa: CASSFDDRAFGTIYF
cdr3_nt: TGTGCCAGCAGTTTTGACGACAGGGCATTCGGCACCATATATTTT

v_call: TRBV6-5
j_call: TRBJ2-2
clone_size: -
d_call: -
cdr3_aa: CASRVQNTGELFF
cdr3_nt: TGTGCCAGCAGGGTACAGAACACCGGGGAGCTGTTTTTT

v_call: TRBV6-4
j_call: TRBJ1-6
clone_size: -
d_call: -
cdr3_aa: CASHRSGGYNSPLHF
cdr3_nt: TGTGCCAGCCATCGAAGCGGGGGCTATAATTCACCCCTCCACTTT

v_call: TRBV6-5
j_call: TRBJ2-7
clone_size: few
d_call: -
cdr3_aa: CASRRDGYEQYF
cdr3_nt: TGTGCCAGCAGAAGGGACGGTTACGAGCAGTACTTC

v_call: TRBV28
j_call: TRBJ2-5
clone_size: -
d_call: -
cdr3_aa: CASSLADGEDF
cdr3_nt: TGTGCCAGCAGCTTGGCTGACGGAGAAGACTTC

v_call: TRBV19
j_call: TRBJ1-6
clone_size: many
d_call: -
cdr3_aa: CATRRTAYNSPLHF
cdr3_nt: TGTGCCACCCGAAGGACAGCGTATAATTCACCCCTCCACTTT

v_call: TRBV6-1
j_call: TRBJ2-1
clone_size: -
d_call: -
cdr3_aa: CANTPGSAWNEQFF
cdr3_nt: TGTGCCAACACACCAGGTTCAGCCTGGAATGAGCAGTTCTTC

v_call: TRBV6-5
j_call: TRBJ1-1
clone_size: once
d_call: TRBD1
cdr3_aa: CASSALRGREAFF
cdr3_nt: TGTGCCAGCAGTGCATTAAGGGGGCGCGAAGCTTTCTTT

v_call: TRBV28
j_call: TRBJ1-6
clone_size: -
d_call: -
cdr3_aa: CASNAVFGPLHF
cdr3_nt: TGTGCCAGCAACGCGGTATTTGGGCCCCTCCACTTT

v_call: TRBV5-1
j_call: TRBJ2-7
clone_size: -
d_call: TRBD1
cdr3_aa: CASSLQGPRGGLLRSEQYF
cdr3_nt: TGCGCCAGCAGCTTACAGGGGCCCCGAGGAGGACTCCTTCGGTCCGAGCAGTACTTC

v_call: TRBV5-6
j_call: TRBJ2-5
clone_size: -
d_call: -
cdr3_aa: CASSSPRGGLQETQYF
cdr3_nt: TGTGCCAGCAGCTCCCCCCGGGGAGGACTTCAAGAGACCCAGTACTTC

v_call: TRBV28
j_call: TRBJ2-5
clone_size: -
d_call: TRBD2
cdr3_aa: CASSFAAGGIETQYF
cdr3_nt: TGTGCCAGCAGTTTTGCCGCGGGGGGCATAGAGACCCAGTACTTC

v_call: TRBV28
j_call: TRBJ1-2
clone_size: -
d_call: -
cdr3_aa: CASTSGWRAYGYTF
cdr3_nt: TGTGCCAGCACCTCAGGGTGGCGAGCCTATGGCTACACCTTC

v_call: TRBV15
j_call: TRBJ2-1
clone_size: -
d_call: -
cdr3_aa: CATSSGAPGNEQFF
cdr3_nt: TGTGCCACCAGCAGTGGGGCGCCCGGGAATGAGCAGTTCTTC

v_call: TRBV7-2
j_call: TRBJ2-2
clone_size: -
d_call: -
cdr3_aa: CASSLGWGTTGELFF
cdr3_nt: TGTGCCAGCAGCTTGGGATGGGGGACTACCGGGGAGCTGTTTTTT

v_call: TRBV2
j_call: TRBJ1-5
clone_size: -
d_call: TRBD1
cdr3_aa: CASRGQGASSQHF
cdr3_nt: TGTGCCAGCCGAGGACAGGGGGCCTCGTCCCAGCATTTT

v_call: TRBV4-1
j_call: TRBJ2-5
clone_size: -
d_call: TRBD1
cdr3_aa: CASSQRLTGTGGEETQYF
cdr3_nt: TGCGCCAGCAGCCAACGACTAACCGGGACAGGAGGGGAAGAGACCCAGTACTTC